The clone carrying this T cell receptor beta chain was seen repeatedly, ten times or more. Its antigen is as yet unknown. The CDR3 covers 15 residues. Trimming took 5 bases from V and 5 from J; bases not matched to a gene: 12. Germline V lookup: CDR1 SGHTA, CDR2 FQGTGA. iRepertoire HTBI primers and Arm-PCR of CDR3 regions built TCR beta libraries. From the multiplex PCR reads, TCRdb called clonotypes with MiXCR, one entry per CDR3 protein. This table holds 430,000 or so distinct CDR3 sequences, around 23% found once. The time point here: persistent/refractory GD, antithyroid drugs over 5 years with positive TRAb. The TCR library used RNA extracted from PBMCs. These data come from a study of regulatory T cells in long-lasting Graves disease. General study findings and limits: TRBV28, TRBJ1-2 and TRBJ2-5 emerged as the favored segments in persistent disease. Those with persistent disease had in common more public clonotypes (approximately 2,500) than new patients (roughly 1,000). TCR diversity in persistent Graves' patients was below that of newly diagnosed ones. Study was limited to peripheral blood, excluding thyroid tissue.

The chain uses TRBV7-3 and TRBJ2-7; the match to TRBD2 covers 7 bases. The sample was peripheral blood mononuclear cells (PBMCs), taken when the disease was refractory, from a patient treated with antithyroid drugs. The origin of this receptor is a female donor with Graves disease. The CDR3 spells CASSKNGGTIDEQYF. CDR3 coding DNA: TGTGCCAGCAGCAAAAACGGGGGGACTATCGACGAGCAGTACTTC. The full variable domain, its missing parts supplied by reference TRBV7-3 and TRBJ2-7, is GAGVSQTPSNKVTEKGKYVELRCDPISGHTALYWYRQSLGQGPEFLIYFQGTGAADDSGLPNDRFFAVRPEGSVSTLKIQRTERGDSAVYLCASSKNGGTIDEQYFGPGTRLTVT.